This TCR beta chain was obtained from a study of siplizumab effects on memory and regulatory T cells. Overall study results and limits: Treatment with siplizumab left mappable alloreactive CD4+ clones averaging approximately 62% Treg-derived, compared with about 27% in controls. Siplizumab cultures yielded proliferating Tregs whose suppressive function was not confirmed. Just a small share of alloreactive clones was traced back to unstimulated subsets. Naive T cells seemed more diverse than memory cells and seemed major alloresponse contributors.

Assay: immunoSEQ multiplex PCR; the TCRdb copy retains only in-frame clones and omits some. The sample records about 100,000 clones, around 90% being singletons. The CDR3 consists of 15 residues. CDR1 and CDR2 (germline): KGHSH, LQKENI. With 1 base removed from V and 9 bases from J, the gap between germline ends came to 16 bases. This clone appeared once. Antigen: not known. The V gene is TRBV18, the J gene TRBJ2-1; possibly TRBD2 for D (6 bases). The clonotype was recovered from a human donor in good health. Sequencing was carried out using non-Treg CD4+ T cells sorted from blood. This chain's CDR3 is CASSPLAVEIGEQFF. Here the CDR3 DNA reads TGTGCCAGCTCACCACTAGCGGTAGAGATCGGTGAGCAGTTCTTC.